The sequence of this T cell receptor (beta chain) was determined in a study of T cell responses to AZD1222 COVID-19 vaccine. The assay was immunoSEQ multiplex PCR, and TCRdb's table has in-frame clones only and misses some. Seen here are some 85,000 clones, approximately 86% observed once, and the top ten hold about 23%. On this clone: As yet, its antigen is unknown.

Overall study findings and caveats: Females outnumbered males among donors, who were mostly white British; clonal diversity was possibly underestimated. Reportedly, nearly half the spike-specific TCRs target unmutated variant regions. Only 5 or 6 individuals given AZD1222 were seropositive at baseline.

This receptor was taken from an adult in good health. Sequencing used peripheral blood, obtained on day 0 of AZD1222 vaccination.

The CDR3 protein is CASTSRAYEQYF. CDR3 sequence (DNA): TGTGCCAGCACCTCTAGAGCCTACGAGCAGTACTTC. The J gene is TRBJ2-7, the V gene TRBV27, with D uncertain. The germline gives CDR1 MNHEY, CDR2 SMNVEV (reference sequence). This CDR3 is 12 amino acids long. V was pared by 7 bases and J by 2 bases, with 9 bases between.